The source of this TCR beta chain is a study of cytomegalovirus exposure and HLA in healthy donors. The wider study: The approximately 110 validation repertoires used the same platform as the 500 to 700 first-cohort repertoires, a later analysis reported. Study conclusions and caveats: The majority of TCR sequences were rare, yet some public TCRs appeared in many donors. Among TCR beta chains, those listed as cytomegalovirus-associated numbered over 150.

Germline V lookup: CDR1 GTSNPN, CDR2 SVGIG (reference sequence). CDR3 length: 14 amino acids. The J segment lost 5 bases and the V segment lost 5 bases, leaving 7 bases of the junction unmatched. This clone was detected once. Its antigen is as yet unknown. Clones were read by immunoSEQ multiplex PCR, and TCRdb kept only the in-frame ones, dropping some. The sample contains roughly 45,000 clones, 94% of which appear only once. The clonotype comes from a woman aged 18-30 years in good health and CMV-seropositive. The chain uses TRBV30 and TRBJ2-5, with 11 positions matching TRBD1. The source material was PBMCs. DNA for the CDR3: TGTGCCTGGGGTAGGACAGGGGGCGCGGAGACCCAGTACTTC. Translated: CAWGRTGGAETQYF.